Only one count was recorded for the clone carrying this TCR beta chain. Assay: immunoSEQ multiplex PCR; the TCRdb copy retains only in-frame clones and omits some. Here the sample spans some 79,000 clones, roughly 80% being singletons. This record belongs to a study of T cell responses to AZD1222 COVID-19 vaccine. The length of the CDR3 is 14 residues. V was shortened by 4 bases and J by 5 bases, with 11 bases between the two germline ends. Germline lookup yields CDR1 SGHTA and CDR2 FQGTGA. The clonotype comes from an adult who received the AZD1222 COVID-19 vaccine. Sample: peripheral blood, taken 28 days after the second AZD1222 dose. The rearrangement links TRBV7-3 to TRBJ2-2; TRBD1 might be the D (6 bases). DNA for the CDR3: TGTGCCAGCAGCTGGACAGACTATACCGGGGAGCTGTTTTTT. This gives the protein CASSWTDYTGELFF.